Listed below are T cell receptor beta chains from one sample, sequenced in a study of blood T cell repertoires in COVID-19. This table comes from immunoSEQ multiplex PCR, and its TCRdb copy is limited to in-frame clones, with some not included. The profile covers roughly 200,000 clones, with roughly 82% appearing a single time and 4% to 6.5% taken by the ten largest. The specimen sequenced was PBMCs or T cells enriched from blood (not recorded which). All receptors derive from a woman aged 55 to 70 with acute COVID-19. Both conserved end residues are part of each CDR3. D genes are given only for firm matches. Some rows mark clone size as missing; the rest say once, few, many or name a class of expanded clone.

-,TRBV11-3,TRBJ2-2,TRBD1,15,CASRLQGAVGGELFF,TGTGCCAGCAGACTACAGGGGGCCGTTGGCGGGGAGCTGTTTTTT
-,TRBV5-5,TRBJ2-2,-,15,CASTYTAANTGELFF,TGTGCCAGCACCTATACAGCGGCGAACACCGGGGAGCTGTTTTTT
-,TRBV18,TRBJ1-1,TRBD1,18,CASSLITTTGRLDTEAFF,TGTGCCAGCTCACTGATAACCACGACAGGGCGTTTAGACACTGAAGCTTTCTTT
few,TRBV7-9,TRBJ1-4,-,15,CASSSARPGDEKLFF,TGTGCCAGCAGCTCTGCCCGTCCAGGGGACGAAAAACTGTTTTTT
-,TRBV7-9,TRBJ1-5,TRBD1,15,CASSFGTEAVQPQHF,TGTGCCAGCAGCTTCGGGACAGAAGCAGTTCAGCCCCAGCATTTT
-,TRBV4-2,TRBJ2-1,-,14,CASSQEQGWDEQFF,TGTGCCAGCAGCCAAGAGCAGGGGTGGGATGAGCAGTTCTTC
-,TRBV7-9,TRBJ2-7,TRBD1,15,CASSTSGTGAYEQYF,TGTGCCAGCAGCACCTCCGGGACAGGGGCCTACGAGCAGTACTTC
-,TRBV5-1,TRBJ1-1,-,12,CAVRDINTEAFF,TGCGCCGTCCGGGACATCAACACTGAAGCTTTCTTT
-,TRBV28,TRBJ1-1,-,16,CASSFLGSQINTEAFF,TGTGCCAGCAGTTTTCTAGGGAGTCAAATAAACACTGAAGCTTTCTTT
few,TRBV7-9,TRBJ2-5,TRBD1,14,CASSPGTGRQTQYF,TGTGCCAGCAGCCCCGGGACAGGGAGACAGACCCAGTACTTC
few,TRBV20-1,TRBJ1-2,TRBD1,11,CSALQGNGYTF,TGCAGTGCTCTACAGGGGAATGGCTACACCTTC
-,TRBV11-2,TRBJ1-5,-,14,CASSLDLQGGPQHF,TGTGCCAGCAGCTTAGATCTTCAAGGAGGGCCCCAGCATTTT
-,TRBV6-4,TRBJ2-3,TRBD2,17,CASSDSTSGGLALAQYF,TGTGCCAGCAGTGACTCGACTAGCGGGGGGCTCGCTTTAGCGCAGTATTTT
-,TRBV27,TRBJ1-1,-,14,CASSLRRLNTEAFF,TGTGCCAGCAGTTTACGGCGGCTGAACACTGAAGCTTTCTTT
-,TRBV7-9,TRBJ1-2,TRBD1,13,CASSSGQADGYTF,TGTGCCAGCAGTTCGGGACAGGCGGATGGCTACACCTTC
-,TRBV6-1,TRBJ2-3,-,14,CASSAGGAGDTQYF,TGTGCCAGCAGTGCCGGAGGGGCGGGAGATACGCAGTATTTT
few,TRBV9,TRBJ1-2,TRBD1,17,CASSLRTGGSGNYGYTF,TGTGCCAGCAGCTTGCGGACAGGGGGCTCGGGCAACTATGGCTACACCTTC
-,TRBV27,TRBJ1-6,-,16,CASSSSRGTYNSPLHF,TGTGCCAGCAGTTCCTCCCGGGGGACCTATAATTCACCCCTCCACTTT
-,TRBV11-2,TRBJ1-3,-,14,CASSLSGSGNTIYF,TGTGCCAGCAGCTTATCAGGGTCTGGAAACACCATATATTTT
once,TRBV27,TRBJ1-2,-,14,CASSLRGEGYGYTF,TGTGCCAGCAGTTTAAGGGGGGAGGGCTATGGCTACACCTTC
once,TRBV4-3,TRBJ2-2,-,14,CASSQDRLTGELFF,TGCGCCAGCAGCCAAGACAGGCTCACCGGGGAGCTGTTTTTT
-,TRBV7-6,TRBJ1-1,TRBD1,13,CASTSGGISEAFF,TGTGCCAGCACCTCAGGGGGCATCTCTGAAGCTTTCTTT
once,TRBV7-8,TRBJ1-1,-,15,CASSLGRGIDTEAFF,TGTGCCAGCAGCTTGGGACGGGGGATTGACACTGAAGCTTTCTTT
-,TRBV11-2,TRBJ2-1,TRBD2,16,CASSLGGLAVANEQFF,TGTGCCAGCAGCTTAGGTGGGCTAGCGGTAGCCAATGAGCAGTTCTTC
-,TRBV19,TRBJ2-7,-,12,CASSSKSYEQYF,TGTGCCAGTAGTTCAAAATCCTACGAGCAGTACTTC
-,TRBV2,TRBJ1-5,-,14,CASSPQGGNQPQHF,TGTGCCAGCAGTCCCCAGGGTGGCAATCAGCCCCAGCATTTT
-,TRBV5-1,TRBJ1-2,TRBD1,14,CATQEGQGGYGYTF,TGCGCCACCCAGGAGGGACAGGGGGGCTATGGCTACACCTTC
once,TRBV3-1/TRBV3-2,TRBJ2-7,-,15,CASSKGGEGLNEQYF,TGTGCCAGCAGCAAAGGGGGGGAGGGCTTGAACGAGCAGTACTTC
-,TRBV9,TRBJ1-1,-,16,CASSGPAVCWDTEAFF,TGTGCCAGCAGCGGACCCGCGGTTTGCTGGGACACTGAAGCTTTCTTT
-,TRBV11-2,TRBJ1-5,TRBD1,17,CASSIGTGDRSNQPQHF,TGTGCCAGCAGCATAGGAACAGGGGATAGGAGCAATCAGCCCCAGCATTTT
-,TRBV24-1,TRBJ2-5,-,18,CATSDPTLTHPRSETQYF,TGTGCCACCAGTGACCCCACTCTTACTCACCCACGGTCGGAGACCCAGTACTTC
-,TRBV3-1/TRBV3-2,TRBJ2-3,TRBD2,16,CASSSRVAGSMDTQYF,TGTGCCAGCAGCTCCCGGGTAGCGGGTAGTATGGATACGCAGTATTTT
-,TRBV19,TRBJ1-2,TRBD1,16,CASSRTGKSWDYGYTF,TGTGCCAGTAGCCGGACAGGGAAGAGTTGGGATTATGGCTACACCTTC
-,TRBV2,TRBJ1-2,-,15,CARQAVGTTNYGYTF,TGTGCCAGACAAGCAGTGGGGACAACTAACTATGGCTACACCTTC
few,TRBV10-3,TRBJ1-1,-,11,CAIRQNTEAFF,TGTGCCATCCGACAGAACACTGAAGCTTTCTTT
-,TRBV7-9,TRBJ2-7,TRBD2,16,CASSLALSGSVYEQYF,TGTGCCAGCAGCTTAGCGTTAAGCGGGAGTGTTTACGAGCAGTACTTC
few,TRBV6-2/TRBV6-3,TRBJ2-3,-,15,CASSNSPLRADTQYF,TGTGCCAGCAGCAACAGCCCGCTGCGGGCAGATACGCAGTATTTT
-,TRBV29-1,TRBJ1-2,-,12,CSVGDPGGGYTF,TGCAGCGTTGGGGACCCGGGGGGTGGCTACACCTTC
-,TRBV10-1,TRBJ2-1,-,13,CASSPTGQGQQFF,TGCGCCAGCAGTCCTACTGGACAAGGCCAGCAGTTCTTC
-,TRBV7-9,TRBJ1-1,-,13,CASSRTISTEAFF,TGTGCCAGCAGCAGGACAATCAGCACTGAAGCTTTCTTT
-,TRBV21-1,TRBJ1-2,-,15,CASSWGGRGVDGYTF,TGTGCCAGCAGCTGGGGAGGTAGGGGTGTTGACGGCTACACCTTC
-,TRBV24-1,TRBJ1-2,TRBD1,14,CATSDPGDSYGYTF,TGTGCCACCAGTGACCCCGGGGACAGCTATGGCTACACCTTC
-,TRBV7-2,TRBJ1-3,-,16,CASSLVPNRVGNTIYF,TGTGCCAGCAGCTTAGTCCCAAACAGGGTCGGAAACACCATATATTTT
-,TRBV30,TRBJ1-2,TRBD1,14,CAWSLRDRVYGYTF,TGTGCCTGGAGCTTAAGGGACAGGGTCTATGGCTACACCTTC
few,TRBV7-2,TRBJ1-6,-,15,CASSPAIQGDSPLHF,TGTGCCAGCAGCCCGGCAATACAGGGAGATTCACCCCTCCACTTT
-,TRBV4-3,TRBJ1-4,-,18,CASSQDPGWGLTNEKLFF,TGCGCCAGCAGCCAAGATCCGGGGTGGGGGCTTACTAATGAAAAACTGTTTTTT
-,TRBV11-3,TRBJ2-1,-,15,CASSLDQLASNEQFF,TGTGCCAGCAGCTTAGATCAACTAGCTTCCAATGAGCAGTTCTTC
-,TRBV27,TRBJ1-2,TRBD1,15,CASSATGAHLQGYTF,TGTGCCAGCAGTGCGACAGGGGCCCATCTTCAGGGCTACACCTTC
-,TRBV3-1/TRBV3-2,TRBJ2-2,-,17,CASARGSAGGNTGELFF,TGTGCCAGCGCCAGGGGGTCGGCGGGGGGAAACACCGGGGAGCTGTTTTTT
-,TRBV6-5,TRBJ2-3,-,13,CASRLGDGGTQYF,TGTGCCAGCAGACTTGGGGATGGAGGGACGCAGTATTTT
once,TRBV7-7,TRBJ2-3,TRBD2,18,CASSLVAGAGEGTDTQYF,TGTGCCAGCAGCTTAGTGGCGGGAGCTGGTGAAGGAACAGATACGCAGTATTTT
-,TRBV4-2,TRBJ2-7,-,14,CASSEQGGGYEQYF,TGTGCCAGCAGCGAACAGGGGGGGGGCTACGAGCAGTACTTC
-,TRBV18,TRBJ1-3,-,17,CASSPPGHPTSGNTIYF,TGTGCCAGCTCACCACCGGGGCATCCTACATCTGGAAACACCATATATTTT
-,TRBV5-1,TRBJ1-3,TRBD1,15,CASGSGGTGGNTIYF,TGCGCCAGCGGTAGTGGGGGGACAGGTGGAAACACCATATATTTT
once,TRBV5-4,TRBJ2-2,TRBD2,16,CASSHLAGGNTGELFF,TGTGCCAGCAGCCATCTAGCGGGGGGGAACACCGGGGAGCTGTTTTTT
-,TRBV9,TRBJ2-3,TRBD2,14,CASSALTSGDTQYF,TGTGCCAGCAGCGCTTTGACTAGCGGTGATACGCAGTATTTT
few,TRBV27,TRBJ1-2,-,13,CASYHRGGHGYTF,TGTGCCAGCTACCATAGGGGGGGGCATGGCTACACCTTC
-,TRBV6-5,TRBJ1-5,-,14,CASSYRVDNQPQHF,TGTGCCAGCAGTTACAGGGTGGACAACCAGCCCCAGCATTTT
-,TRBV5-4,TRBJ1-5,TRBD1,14,CASSQQGAHQPQHF,TGTGCCAGCAGCCAACAGGGGGCTCATCAGCCCCAGCATTTT